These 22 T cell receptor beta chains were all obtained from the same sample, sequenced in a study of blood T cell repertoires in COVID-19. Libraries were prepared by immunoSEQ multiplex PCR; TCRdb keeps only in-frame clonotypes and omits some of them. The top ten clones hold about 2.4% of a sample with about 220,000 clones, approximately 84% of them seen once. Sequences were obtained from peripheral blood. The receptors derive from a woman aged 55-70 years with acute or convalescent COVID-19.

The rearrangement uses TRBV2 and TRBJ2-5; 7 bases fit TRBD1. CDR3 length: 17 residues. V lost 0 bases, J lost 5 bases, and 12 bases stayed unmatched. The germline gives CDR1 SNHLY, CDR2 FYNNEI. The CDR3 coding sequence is TGTGCCAGCAGTGAAGCGTGGTGGCAGGGGGATTCGGAGACCCAGTACTTC. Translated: CASSEAWWQGDSETQYF.

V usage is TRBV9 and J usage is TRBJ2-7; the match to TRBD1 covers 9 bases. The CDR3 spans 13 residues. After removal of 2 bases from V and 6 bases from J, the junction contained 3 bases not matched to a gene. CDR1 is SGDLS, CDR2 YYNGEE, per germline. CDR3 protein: CASSVTGGSEQYF. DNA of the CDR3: TGTGCCAGCAGCGTTACAGGGGGCTCCGAGCAGTACTTC.

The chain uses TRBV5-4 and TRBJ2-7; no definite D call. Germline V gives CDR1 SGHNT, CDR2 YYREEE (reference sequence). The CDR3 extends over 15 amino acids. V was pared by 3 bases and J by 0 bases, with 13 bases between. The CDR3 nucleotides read TGTGCCAGCAGCTCGGCAGGTAAAGCCTCCTACGAGCAGTACTTC. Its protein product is CASSSAGKASYEQYF.

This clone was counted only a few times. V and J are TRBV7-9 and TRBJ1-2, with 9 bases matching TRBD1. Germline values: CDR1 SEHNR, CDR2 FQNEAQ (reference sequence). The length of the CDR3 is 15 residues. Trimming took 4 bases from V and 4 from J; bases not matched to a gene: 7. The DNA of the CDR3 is TGTGCCAGCAGCTCCGGGACAGGGCGAGGCTATGGCTACACCTTC. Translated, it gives CASSSGTGRGYGYTF.

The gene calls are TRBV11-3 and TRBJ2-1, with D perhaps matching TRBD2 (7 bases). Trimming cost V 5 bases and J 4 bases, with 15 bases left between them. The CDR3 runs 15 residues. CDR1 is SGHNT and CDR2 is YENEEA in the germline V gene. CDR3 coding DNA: TGTGCCAGCAGCAGGGGGACTACGAGGTACAATGAGCAGTTCTTC. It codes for CASSRGTTRYNEQFF.

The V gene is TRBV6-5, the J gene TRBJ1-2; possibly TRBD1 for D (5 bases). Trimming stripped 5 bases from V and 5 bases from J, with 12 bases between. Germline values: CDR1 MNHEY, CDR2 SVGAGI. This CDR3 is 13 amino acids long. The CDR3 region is CASSPRTRYGYTF. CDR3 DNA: TGTGCCAGCAGTCCACGGACACGGTATGGCTACACCTTC.

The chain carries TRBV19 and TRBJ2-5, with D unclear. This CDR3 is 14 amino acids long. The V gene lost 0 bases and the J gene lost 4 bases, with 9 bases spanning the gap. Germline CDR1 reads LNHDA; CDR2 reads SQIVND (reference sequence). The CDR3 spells CASSIDRASETQYF. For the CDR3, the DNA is TGTGCCAGTAGTATAGATCGAGCGTCAGAGACCCAGTACTTC.

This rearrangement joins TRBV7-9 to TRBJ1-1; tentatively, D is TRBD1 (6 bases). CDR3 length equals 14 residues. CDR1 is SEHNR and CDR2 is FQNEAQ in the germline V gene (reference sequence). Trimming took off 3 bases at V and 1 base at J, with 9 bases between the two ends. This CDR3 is CASSLGGGNTEAFF. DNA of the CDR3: TGTGCCAGCAGCTTGGGAGGGGGGAACACTGAAGCTTTCTTT.

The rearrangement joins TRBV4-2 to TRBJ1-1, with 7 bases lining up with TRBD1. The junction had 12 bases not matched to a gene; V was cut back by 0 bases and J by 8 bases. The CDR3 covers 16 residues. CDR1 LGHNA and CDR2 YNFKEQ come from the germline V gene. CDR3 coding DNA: TGTGCCAGCAGCCAAGAATCTACAGGGACAGCAGCGGAAGCTTTCTTT. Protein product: CASSQESTGTAAEAFF.

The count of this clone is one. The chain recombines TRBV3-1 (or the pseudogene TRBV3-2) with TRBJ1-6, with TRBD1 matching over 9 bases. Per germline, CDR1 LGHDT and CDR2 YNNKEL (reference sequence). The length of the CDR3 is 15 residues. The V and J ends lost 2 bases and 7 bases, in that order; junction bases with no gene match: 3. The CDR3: CASSQPGTGNSPLHF. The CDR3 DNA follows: TGTGCCAGCAGCCAACCCGGGACAGGGAATTCACCCCTCCACTTT.

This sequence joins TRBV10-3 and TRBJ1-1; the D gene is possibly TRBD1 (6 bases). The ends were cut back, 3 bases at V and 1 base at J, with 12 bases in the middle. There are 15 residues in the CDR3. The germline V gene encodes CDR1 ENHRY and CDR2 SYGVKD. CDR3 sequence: CAISDTGYRNTEAFF. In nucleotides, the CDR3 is TGTGCCATCAGTGACACAGGGTATAGGAACACTGAAGCTTTCTTT.

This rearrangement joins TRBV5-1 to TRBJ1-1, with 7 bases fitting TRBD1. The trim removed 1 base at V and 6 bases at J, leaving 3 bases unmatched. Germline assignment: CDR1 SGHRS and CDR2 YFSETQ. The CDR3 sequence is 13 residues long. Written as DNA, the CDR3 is TGCGCCAGCAGCTTGCAGGGGGGCCCTGAAGCTTTCTTT. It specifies CASSLQGGPEAFF.

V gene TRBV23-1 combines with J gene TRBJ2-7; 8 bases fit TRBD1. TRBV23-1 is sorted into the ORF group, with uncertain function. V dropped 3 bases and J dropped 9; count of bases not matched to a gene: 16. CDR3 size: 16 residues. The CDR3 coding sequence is TGCGCCAGCAGTCATGCCCGAGGACAGGGAAGTATACGGCAGTACTTC. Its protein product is CASSHARGQGSIRQYF.

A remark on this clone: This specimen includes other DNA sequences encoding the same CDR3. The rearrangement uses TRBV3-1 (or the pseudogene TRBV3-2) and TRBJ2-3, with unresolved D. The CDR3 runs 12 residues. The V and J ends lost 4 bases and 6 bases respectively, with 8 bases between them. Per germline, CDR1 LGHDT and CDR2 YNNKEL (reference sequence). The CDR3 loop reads CASSPNLDTQYF. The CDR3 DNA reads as TGTGCCAGCAGCCCGAACTTGGATACGCAGTATTTT.

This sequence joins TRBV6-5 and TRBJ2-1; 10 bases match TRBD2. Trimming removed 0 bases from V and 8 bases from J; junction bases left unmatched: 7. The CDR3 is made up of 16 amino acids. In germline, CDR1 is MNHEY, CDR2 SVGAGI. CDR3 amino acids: CASSYSPSGGAYEQFF. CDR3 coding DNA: TGTGCCAGCAGTTACTCGCCAAGCGGGGGGGCGTATGAGCAGTTCTTC.

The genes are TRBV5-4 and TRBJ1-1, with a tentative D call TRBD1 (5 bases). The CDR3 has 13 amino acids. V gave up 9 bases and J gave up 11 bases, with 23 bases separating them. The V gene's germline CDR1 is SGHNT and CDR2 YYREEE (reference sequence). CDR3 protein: CATQRPGEGSAFF. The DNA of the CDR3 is TGTGCCACCCAACGGCCGGGGGAGGGCTCGGCTTTCTTT.

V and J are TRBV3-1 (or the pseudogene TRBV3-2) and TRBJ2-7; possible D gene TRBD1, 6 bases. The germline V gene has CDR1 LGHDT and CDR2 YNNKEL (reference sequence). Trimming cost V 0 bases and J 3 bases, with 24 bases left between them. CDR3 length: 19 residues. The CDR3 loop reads CASSQDERGHRPLHYEQYF. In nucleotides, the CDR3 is TGTGCCAGCAGCCAAGATGAAAGGGGACACCGACCCCTCCACTACGAGCAGTACTTC.

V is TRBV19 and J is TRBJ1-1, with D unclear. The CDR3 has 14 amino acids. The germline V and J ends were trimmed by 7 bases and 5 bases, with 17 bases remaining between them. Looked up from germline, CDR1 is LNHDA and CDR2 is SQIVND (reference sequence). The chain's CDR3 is CASTMDPGGTEAFF. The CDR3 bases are TGTGCCAGTACCATGGACCCAGGAGGGACTGAAGCTTTCTTT.

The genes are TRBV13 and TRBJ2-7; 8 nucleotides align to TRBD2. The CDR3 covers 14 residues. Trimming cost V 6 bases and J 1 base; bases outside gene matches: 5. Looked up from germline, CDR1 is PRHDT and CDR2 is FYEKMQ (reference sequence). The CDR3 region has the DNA TGTGCCAGCAGTCTAAGCGGGGGATCCTACGAGCAGTACTTC. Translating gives CASSLSGGSYEQYF.

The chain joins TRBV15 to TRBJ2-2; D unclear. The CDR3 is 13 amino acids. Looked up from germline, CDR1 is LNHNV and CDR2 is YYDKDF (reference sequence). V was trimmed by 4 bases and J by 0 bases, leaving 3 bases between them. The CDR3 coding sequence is TGTGCCACCAGCATAGCGAACACCGGGGAGCTGTTTTTT. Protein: CATSIANTGELFF.

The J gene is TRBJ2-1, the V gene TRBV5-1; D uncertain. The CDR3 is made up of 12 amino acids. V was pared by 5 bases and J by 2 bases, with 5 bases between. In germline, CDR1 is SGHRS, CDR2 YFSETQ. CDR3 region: CASRETYNEQFF. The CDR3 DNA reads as TGCGCCAGCAGAGAGACCTACAATGAGCAGTTCTTC.

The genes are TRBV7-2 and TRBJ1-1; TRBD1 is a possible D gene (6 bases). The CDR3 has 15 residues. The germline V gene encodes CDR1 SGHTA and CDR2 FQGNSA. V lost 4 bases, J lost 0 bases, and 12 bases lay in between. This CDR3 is CASSSRQVMNTEAFF. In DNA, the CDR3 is TGTGCCAGCAGCTCTCGACAGGTCATGAACACTGAAGCTTTCTTT.